The 16 T cell receptor beta chains listed next were all sequenced from one sample in a study of long-term antiretroviral therapy in people with HIV. The libraries were made with immunoSEQ v3.0 at survey level. Data came from immunoSEQ multiplex PCR; TCRdb stores just in-frame clones and leaves some out. Counted here are fewer than 8,000 clones, roughly two thirds occurring once; the ten biggest clones make up about 30%. The input for sequencing was unsorted PBMCs, taken 0.2 years after starting antiretroviral therapy. These receptors were collected from a man aged 40-55 years with HIV.

J is TRBJ2-6 and V is TRBV5-6; the D is unclear. The CDR3 loop spans 14 amino acids. Germline V gene data show CDR1 as SGHDT and CDR2 as YYEEEE. Trimming pared 4 bases from V and 2 bases from J, leaving 7 bases between. The CDR3 spells CASSISTGANVLTF. The DNA for the CDR3 is TGTGCCAGCAGCATTAGCACTGGGGCCAACGTCCTGACTTTC.

The chain carries TRBV7-9 and TRBJ2-2; no definite D call. V was trimmed by 0 bases and J by 4 bases, leaving 6 bases between them. Germline V gene lookup returns CDR1 SEHNR and CDR2 FQNEAQ (reference sequence). The CDR3 sequence is 14 residues long. This CDR3 is CASSLAKLTGELFF. The CDR3 DNA follows: TGTGCCAGCAGCTTAGCGAAGCTCACCGGGGAGCTGTTTTTT.

The chain joins TRBV5-1 to TRBJ2-1; 7 nucleotides match TRBD2. From germline, CDR1 is SGHRS and CDR2 YFSETQ. The V segment lost 1 base and the J segment 0 bases; nucleotides outside the gene matches: 4. CDR3 length: 16 amino acids. CDR3 region: CASSLRGGGSYNEQFF. The CDR3 region has the DNA TGCGCCAGCAGCTTGAGAGGCGGGGGCTCCTACAATGAGCAGTTCTTC.

The V and J genes are TRBV4-1 and TRBJ1-3, with D hard to call. Trimming left V 0 bases short and J 0 bases short, with 6 bases between. This CDR3 has 15 residues. Germline CDR1 is MGHRA and CDR2 is YSYEKL. DNA for the CDR3: TGCGCCAGCAGCCAAGAAGATGTCTCTGGAAACACCATATATTTT. Encoded protein: CASSQEDVSGNTIYF.

The chain joins TRBV6-5 to TRBJ1-1, with TRBD1 as a possible D gene (5 bases). V was trimmed by 3 bases and J by 0 bases, leaving 14 bases between them. CDR1 and CDR2 from the germline V gene are MNHEY and SVGAGI. This CDR3 spans 16 amino acids. For the CDR3, the DNA is TGTGCCAGCAGTTATAGTGTAGGGGTCATGAACACTGAAGCTTTCTTT. It codes for CASSYSVGVMNTEAFF.

The V call is TRBV5-1, the J call TRBJ2-7; 8 nucleotides line up with TRBD1. V trimming: 5 bases; J trimming: 4 bases; junction bases outside the gene matches: 11. Germline assignment: CDR1 SGHRS and CDR2 YFSETQ. This CDR3 has 15 residues. CDR3 region: CASRPGTGDRYEQYF. As DNA, the CDR3 is TGCGCCAGCAGGCCGGGAACGGGGGACAGGTACGAGCAGTACTTC.

The chain uses TRBV7-9 and TRBJ1-1, with 10 bases that match TRBD1. CDR3 length: 19 amino acids. Unmatched junction bases numbered 12, after V lost 2 bases and J lost 0 bases. Looked up from germline, CDR1 is SEHNR and CDR2 is FQNEAQ (reference sequence). The CDR3 protein is CASSLTRSGTGAMNTEAFF. The CDR3, as DNA: TGTGCCAGCAGCTTAACACGGTCTGGGACAGGGGCAATGAACACTGAAGCTTTCTTT.

This clone was counted only a few times. A junction end diverges from the germline sequence, so it may reflect a read error. The chain uses TRBV5-1 and TRBJ1-2, with D tentatively TRBD1 (5 bases). The length of the CDR3 is 15 residues. Germline values: CDR1 SGHRS, CDR2 YFSETQ. The DNA for the CDR3 is TGTGCCAGCAGCTTGGGTGCAGGGAGTAACTATGGCTACACCTTC. Translating it yields CASSLGAGSNYGYTF.

The CDR3 spells CASSPEGRLNTEAFF. DNA of the CDR3: TGTGCCAGCTCACCAGAGGGCAGATTGAACACTGAAGCTTTCTTT. This chain links TRBV18 with TRBJ1-1, with D unclear. Looked up from germline, CDR1 is KGHSH and CDR2 is LQKENI. This CDR3 is built from 15 residues. Trimming pared 2 bases from V and 0 bases from J, leaving 10 bases between.

The chain couples TRBV30 to TRBJ1-1; 9 bases align to TRBD1. The CDR3 extends over 14 amino acids. After removal of 2 bases from V and 5 bases from J, the junction contained 6 bases not matched to a gene. Looked up from germline, CDR1 is GTSNPN and CDR2 is SVGIG (reference sequence). The CDR3 spells CAWSLQGALTEAFF. The CDR3 nucleotides read TGTGCCTGGAGTCTACAGGGGGCTTTGACTGAAGCTTTCTTT.

V and J are TRBV28 and TRBJ1-2; a possible D gene is TRBD1 (6 bases). The ends were cut back, 6 bases at V and 0 bases at J, with 20 bases in the middle. This CDR3 is 17 amino acids long. Germline CDR1 reads MDHEN; CDR2 reads SYDVKM. CDR3 nucleotides: TGTGCCAGCAGCCCTCCGGAGGGGGGAGGAACTAACTATGGCTACACCTTC. This gives the protein CASSPPEGGGTNYGYTF.

The rearrangement joins TRBV28 to TRBJ2-3, with D maybe TRBD1 (5 bases). Trimming shortened V by 6 bases and J by 1 base, and 14 bases separated the two germline ends. Germline values: CDR1 MDHEN, CDR2 SYDVKM. CDR3 length: 15 amino acids. CDR3 protein: CASRPVLTGTDTQYF. Here the CDR3 DNA reads TGTGCCAGCAGACCCGTCCTGACAGGCACAGATACGCAGTATTTT.

This chain links TRBV6-1 with TRBJ2-7; the match to TRBD1 covers 9 bases. CDR3 length: 15 residues. Looked up from germline, CDR1 is MNHNS and CDR2 is SASEGT. V was pared by 4 bases and J by 5 bases, with 9 bases of the junction left unmatched. CDR3 loop: CASSVLQGAGDEQYF. The CDR3 DNA reads TGTGCCAGCAGTGTCTTACAGGGGGCAGGCGACGAGCAGTACTTC.

The chain couples TRBV11-2 to TRBJ1-5, with unresolved D. The germline V gene encodes CDR1 SGHAT and CDR2 FQNNGV. The V end was cut by 5 bases, the J end by 7 bases, with 12 bases between. The CDR3 spans 13 residues. The CDR3: CASSRLLGQPQHF. The DNA for the CDR3 is TGTGCCAGCAGCCGTCTTCTTGGGCAGCCCCAGCATTTT.

This chain links TRBV11-3 with TRBJ2-7; 10 bases are shared with TRBD1. This CDR3 spans 13 amino acids. Germline CDR1 is SGHNT and CDR2 is YENEEA. Germline trimming cut 5 bases from V and 9 bases from J; bases unmatched to any gene: 7. The CDR3 nucleotides are TGTGCCAGCAGCCTCGGGACAGGGGAAGCGCAGTACTTC. It encodes CASSLGTGEAQYF. Based on the CDR3 plus reference TRBV11-3 and TRBJ2-7, the full variable domain is EAGVVQSPRYKIIEKKQPVAFWCNPISGHNTLYWYLQNLGQGPELLIRYENEEAVDDSQLPKDRFSAERLKGVDSTLKIQPAELGDSAVYLCASSLGTGEAQYFGPGTRLTVT.

V and J are TRBV10-3 and TRBJ1-6, with a tentative D call TRBD1 (5 bases). V dropped 6 bases and J dropped 5 bases, with 14 bases sitting between them. The CDR3 is 15 residues long. In germline, CDR1 is ENHRY, CDR2 SYGVKD. In DNA, the CDR3 is TGTGCCATCAGCCCTTCAGGGCAAAATAATTCACCCCTCCACTTT. It is translated as CAISPSGQNNSPLHF.